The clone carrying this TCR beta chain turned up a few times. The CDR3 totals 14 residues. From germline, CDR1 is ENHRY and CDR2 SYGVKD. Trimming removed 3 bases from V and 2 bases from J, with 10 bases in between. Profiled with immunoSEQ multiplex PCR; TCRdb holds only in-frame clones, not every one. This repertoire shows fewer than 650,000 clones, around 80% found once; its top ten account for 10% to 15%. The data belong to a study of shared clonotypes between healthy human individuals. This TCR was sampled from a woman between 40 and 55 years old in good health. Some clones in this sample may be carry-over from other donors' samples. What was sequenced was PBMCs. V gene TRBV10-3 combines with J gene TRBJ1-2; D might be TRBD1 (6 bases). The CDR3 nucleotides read TGTGCCATCAGTGACAGGGGTCCCAACTATGGCTACACCTTC. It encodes CAISDRGPNYGYTF.